Each of the 29 T cell receptor beta chains below was sequenced from the same sample in a study of blood T cell repertoires in COVID-19. Method: immunoSEQ multiplex PCR; TCRdb's copy keeps in-frame clones and lacks some. The sample has 100,000 to 120,000 clones, roughly 85% seen once; the top ten hold roughly an eighth. Sequences were obtained from peripheral blood. These receptors came from a human donor in a cohort sampled during active COVID-19.

The V call is TRBV7-2, the J call TRBJ2-7; 7 bases line up with TRBD2. Germline V gene sequence: CDR1 SGHTA, CDR2 FQGNSA. Losses at the gene ends were 2 bases for V and 3 bases for J; bases not matched to a gene: 1. The CDR3 is 13 residues long. This CDR3 reads CASSLSGGYEQYF. DNA for the CDR3: TGTGCCAGCAGCTTATCGGGGGGCTACGAGCAGTACTTC.

Only one count was recorded for this clone. The V call is TRBV10-2, the J call TRBJ2-7; 11 bases align to TRBD1. The germline V gene encodes CDR1 WSHSY and CDR2 SAAADI. The ends lost 2 bases at V and 6 bases at J; junction bases unmatched: 3. The CDR3 consists of 14 residues. CDR3 coding DNA: TGCGCCAGCAGTGAGGCCGGGACAGGGGGCGAGCAGTACTTC. Protein sequence: CASSEAGTGGEQYF.

In this sample, this clone turned up once. The CDR3 protein is CASSISRGAEKLFF. CDR3 bases: TGTGCCAGTAGTATCTCCAGGGGCGCGGAAAAACTGTTTTTT. The gene calls are TRBV19 and TRBJ1-4; perhaps TRBD1 as D (6 bases). The CDR3 consists of 14 residues. Trimming shortened V by 3 bases and J by 8 bases, and 13 bases separated the two germline ends. CDR1 LNHDA and CDR2 SQIVND come from the germline V gene (reference sequence).

This chain joins TRBV3-1 (or the pseudogene TRBV3-2) and TRBJ2-5; no clear D. V was pared by 5 bases and J by 0 bases, with 7 bases between. The CDR3 covers 13 residues. Germline-derived CDR1 and CDR2 are LGHDT and YNNKEL (reference sequence). The CDR3 sequence is CASSVRYQETQYF. In nucleotides, the CDR3 is TGTGCCAGCAGCGTTCGGTACCAAGAGACCCAGTACTTC.

V gene TRBV11-2 combines with J gene TRBJ1-1, with a tentative D call TRBD1 (5 bases). This CDR3 has 19 residues. The V gene lost 0 bases and the J gene lost 3 bases, with 23 bases spanning the gap. The V gene's germline CDR1 is SGHAT and CDR2 FQNNGV. CDR3 sequence reads: CASSLDLEWARDKDTEAFF. The CDR3 DNA reads as TGTGCCAGCAGCTTAGATCTGGAATGGGCCAGGGATAAAGACACTGAAGCTTTCTTT. The whole variable domain, remainder taken from reference TRBV11-2 and TRBJ1-1, is EAGVAQSPRYKIIEKRQSVAFWCNPISGHATLYWYQQILGQGPKLLIQFQNNGVVDDSQLPKDRFSAERLKGVDSTLKIQPAKLEDSAVYLCASSLDLEWARDKDTEAFFGQGTRLTVV.

The chain employs TRBV7-2 and TRBJ2-1; D possibly corresponds to TRBD2 (5 bases). V gave up 4 bases and J gave up 8 bases, with 12 bases separating them. The CDR3 loop spans 13 amino acids. Germline values: CDR1 SGHTA, CDR2 FQGNSA. CDR3 bases: TGTGCCAGCAGCTCCCGGACTCTAGATGAGCAGTTCTTC. It codes for CASSSRTLDEQFF.

The chain joins TRBV6-5 to TRBJ1-2, with 10 nucleotides matching TRBD1. There are 14 residues in the CDR3. Germline assignment: CDR1 MNHEY and CDR2 SVGAGI. The J segment lost 6 bases and the V segment lost 6 bases, leaving 7 bases of the junction unmatched. CDR3 residues: CASRPGTGDHGYTF. The CDR3 DNA follows: TGTGCCAGCAGACCCGGGACAGGGGACCATGGCTACACCTTC.

V gene TRBV6-5 combines with J gene TRBJ2-1, with D unclear. The CDR3 covers 14 residues. Germline V lookup: CDR1 MNHEY, CDR2 SVGAGI. The V gene lost 7 bases and the J gene lost 1 base, with 11 bases spanning the gap. DNA for the CDR3: TGTGCCAGCAAGGTCGGGTTTTCCTACAATGAGCAGTTCTTC. This sequence encodes CASKVGFSYNEQFF.

J is TRBJ1-2 and V is TRBV7-9, with D possibly being TRBD1 (6 bases). With 1 base removed from V and 8 bases from J, the gap between germline ends came to 11 bases. The CDR3 sequence is 13 residues long. The germline gives CDR1 SEHNR, CDR2 FQNEAQ (reference sequence). This CDR3 is CASSLVTGYGYTF. Here the CDR3 DNA reads TGTGCCAGCAGCTTAGTAACAGGGTACGGCTACACCTTC.

This chain links TRBV25-1 with TRBJ2-2; 7 positions match TRBD1. The CDR3 extends over 16 amino acids. Germline assignment: CDR1 MGHDK and CDR2 SYGVNS. J lost 4 bases, V lost 6 bases, and 11 bases had no gene match. CDR3 amino acids: CASSLWTGDPTGELFF. CDR3 in DNA: TGTGCCAGCAGCCTCTGGACAGGAGACCCCACCGGGGAGCTGTTTTTT. The variable domain in full, completed from reference TRBV25-1 and TRBJ2-2, reads EADIYQTPRYLVIGTGKKITLECSQTMGHDKMYWYQQDPGMELHLIHYSYGVNSTEKGDLSSESTVSRIRTEHFPLTLESARPSHTSQYLCASSLWTGDPTGELFFGEGSRLTVL.

This clone showed up just once. The V call is TRBV3-1 (or the pseudogene TRBV3-2), the J call TRBJ2-7, with D tentatively TRBD1 (6 bases). Trimming left V 2 bases short and J 4 bases short, with 21 bases between. Per germline, CDR1 LGHDT and CDR2 YNNKEL (reference sequence). The CDR3 runs to 17 residues. The CDR3 DNA follows: TGTGCCAGCAGCCAATACAGGGCATCGGAAGATCGGTACGAGCAGTACTTC. The encoded protein is CASSQYRASEDRYEQYF.

The J gene is TRBJ1-2, the V gene TRBV2; 9 nucleotides align to TRBD1. The V gene end was trimmed by 3 bases and the J gene end by 7 bases; junction bases not matched to a gene: 6. Germline CDR1 SNHLY, CDR2 FYNNEI. The CDR3 loop spans 14 amino acids. The CDR3 nucleotides read TGTGCCAGCAGTGAGGGACAGGGAGTAGGTGGCTACACCTTC. Translated: CASSEGQGVGGYTF.

CDR3 nucleotide sequence: TGTGCCAGCATGTGGGCGGAGGGTTTAGAGACCCAGTACTTC. Translating it yields CASMWAEGLETQYF. The J gene is TRBJ2-5, the V gene TRBV2, with D possibly being TRBD2 (6 bases). Trimming cost V 7 bases and J 4 bases, with 16 bases left between them. The germline gives CDR1 SNHLY, CDR2 FYNNEI. The CDR3 spans 14 residues.

The rearrangement links TRBV19 to TRBJ1-5, with no clear D. The CDR3 runs to 13 residues. Trimming left V 6 bases short and J 3 bases short, with 9 bases between. Germline CDR1 reads LNHDA; CDR2 reads SQIVND (reference sequence). CDR3 protein: CASRAGTNQPQHF. The DNA for the CDR3 is TGTGCCAGTAGGGCAGGCACCAATCAGCCCCAGCATTTT. Complete variable domain (other parts from reference TRBV19 and TRBJ1-5): DGGITQSPKYLFRKEGQNVTLSCEQNLNHDAMYWYRQDPGQGLRLIYYSQIVNDFQKGDIAEGYSVSREKKESFPLTVTSAQKNPTAFYLCASRAGTNQPQHFGDGTRLSIL.

In this sample, this clone turned up a few times. The chain has TRBV9 and TRBJ1-3; tentatively, D is TRBD1 (6 bases). The germline CDR1 and CDR2 sequences are SGDLS and YYNGEE. The CDR3 contains 13 residues. The V end was cut by 0 bases, the J end by 8 bases, with 9 bases between. CDR3 amino acids: CASSVEQGDTIYF. In DNA form, the CDR3 reads TGTGCCAGCAGCGTAGAACAGGGAGACACCATATATTTT. Combining the CDR3 with reference TRBV9 and TRBJ1-3 gives the whole variable domain DSGVTQTPKHLITATGQRVTLRCSPRSGDLSVYWYQQSLDQGLQFLIQYYNGEERAKGNILERFSAQQFPDLHSELNLSSLELGDSALYFCASSVEQGDTIYFGEGSWLTVV.

The chain joins TRBV18 to TRBJ2-1; 8 positions agree with TRBD2. The CDR3 spans 16 residues. CDR1 and CDR2 from the germline V gene are KGHSH and LQKENI. After removal of 1 base from V and 1 base from J, the junction contained 3 bases not matched to a gene. CDR3 in amino acids: CASSPLGGGSYNEQFF. In DNA, the CDR3 is TGTGCCAGCTCACCACTCGGGGGGGGGTCCTACAATGAGCAGTTCTTC.

The sample holds a few counts of this clone. The CDR3 sequence: CATSDLAPGQGWNEQFF. CDR3 bases: TGTGCCACCAGTGACCTAGCCCCGGGACAGGGGTGGAATGAGCAGTTCTTC. The chain joins TRBV24-1 to TRBJ2-1; 10 positions agree with TRBD1. The CDR3 length is 17 residues. The germline V gene encodes CDR1 KGHDR and CDR2 SFDVKD. Trimming cost V 4 bases and J 7 bases; bases outside gene matches: 12.

V and J are TRBV18 and TRBJ1-3; D ambiguous. The CDR3 contains 17 residues. Trimming took off 1 base at V and 0 bases at J, with 13 bases between the two ends. Germline V gene lookup returns CDR1 KGHSH and CDR2 LQKENI. Here the CDR3 DNA reads TGTGCCAGCTCACCACTTGGAGAGGTCTACTCTGGAAACACCATATATTTT. Translated: CASSPLGEVYSGNTIYF.

The chain has TRBV11-2 and TRBJ2-1; a possible D gene is TRBD1 (5 bases). The V and J ends lost 5 bases and 4 bases respectively, with 12 bases between them. The germline V gene encodes CDR1 SGHAT and CDR2 FQNNGV. This CDR3 comprises 14 residues. The CDR3 spells CASSRQQVYNEQFF. For the CDR3, the DNA is TGTGCCAGCAGCCGACAACAGGTTTACAATGAGCAGTTCTTC.

The rearrangement uses TRBV27 and TRBJ1-5; 7 bases are a match to TRBD1. The CDR3 has 15 residues. The junction had 4 bases not matched to a gene; V was cut back by 1 base and J by 4 bases. Per germline, CDR1 MNHEY and CDR2 SMNVEV (reference sequence). CDR3 region: CASSLWDSPNQPQHF. For the CDR3, the DNA is TGTGCCAGCAGTTTATGGGACAGCCCTAATCAGCCCCAGCATTTT.

V gene TRBV18 combines with J gene TRBJ1-2; D is unresolved. The CDR3 totals 14 residues. Trimming removed 3 bases from V and 2 bases from J, with 10 bases in between. CDR1 and CDR2 (germline): KGHSH, LQKENI. The CDR3 protein is CASSPPALNYGYTF. CDR3 coding DNA: TGTGCCAGCTCACCGCCCGCGCTAAACTATGGCTACACCTTC. Complete variable domain (other parts from reference TRBV18 and TRBJ1-2): NAGVMQNPRHLVRRRGQEARLRCSPMKGHSHVYWYRQLPEEGLKFMVYLQKENIIDESGMPKERFSAEFPKEGPSILRIQQVVRGDSAAYFCASSPPALNYGYTFGSGTRLTVV.

This rearrangement joins TRBV2 to TRBJ2-2; D perhaps matches TRBD1 (6 bases). The germline gives CDR1 SNHLY, CDR2 FYNNEI. The V and J ends lost 4 bases and 6 bases respectively, with 18 bases between them. The CDR3 spans 16 residues. The CDR3 is CASSVSGQFPPGELFF. CDR3 nucleotides: TGTGCCAGCAGTGTCTCCGGACAGTTCCCACCCGGGGAGCTGTTTTTT.

This clone appeared a single time. The CDR3: CASSVGQGVGNTIYF. The CDR3 DNA is TGTGCCAGCAGTGTTGGACAGGGCGTTGGAAACACCATATATTTT. V and J are TRBV2 and TRBJ1-3, with 8 bases lining up with TRBD1. Germline assignment: CDR1 SNHLY and CDR2 FYNNEI. This CDR3 comprises 15 residues. V lost 4 bases, J lost 3 bases, and 5 bases stayed unmatched.

The gene calls are TRBV5-1 and TRBJ2-2, with D possibly being TRBD1 (5 bases). Trimming pared 4 bases from V and 4 bases from J, leaving 14 bases between. This CDR3 contains 15 residues. The V gene's germline CDR1 is SGHRS and CDR2 YFSETQ. CDR3 sequence: CASSAFGAGTGELFF. CDR3 in DNA: TGCGCCAGCAGCGCTTTTGGGGCCGGCACCGGGGAGCTGTTTTTT.

The V and J genes are TRBV3-1 (or the pseudogene TRBV3-2) and TRBJ2-1; 7 bases are shared with TRBD1. CDR1 is LGHDT, CDR2 YNNKEL, per germline (reference sequence). Losses at the gene ends were 4 bases for V and 7 bases for J; bases not matched to a gene: 10. The length of the CDR3 is 15 residues. CDR3 sequence: CASSLTGSALNEQFF. The CDR3 coding sequence is TGTGCCAGCAGCCTGACAGGGTCGGCCCTTAATGAGCAGTTCTTC.

This chain connects TRBV2 to TRBJ1-5; perhaps TRBD1 as D (6 bases). V lost 6 bases and J lost 3, with 15 bases in between. This CDR3 is 15 amino acids long. Germline CDR1 and CDR2: SNHLY and FYNNEI. The CDR3 sequence: CASSGETGLNQPQHF. CDR3 bases: TGTGCCAGCAGCGGAGAGACAGGACTCAATCAGCCCCAGCATTTT.

The rearrangement uses TRBV9 and TRBJ1-3, with a weak D call TRBD1 (6 bases). CDR1 SGDLS and CDR2 YYNGEE come from the germline V gene. CDR3 length: 15 amino acids. With 3 bases removed from V and 4 bases from J, the gap between germline ends came to 14 bases. The CDR3 spells CASSATGPAGNTIYF. CDR3 bases: TGTGCCAGCAGCGCAACAGGGCCAGCCGGAAACACCATATATTTT.

The rearrangement uses TRBV15 and TRBJ1-5; maybe TRBD1 (5 bases). The length of the CDR3 is 13 residues. CDR1 LNHNV and CDR2 YYDKDF come from the germline V gene (reference sequence). Trimming took off 5 bases at V and 3 bases at J, with 8 bases between the two ends. The CDR3 loop reads CATSGAANQPQHF. CDR3 nucleotides: TGTGCCACCAGCGGGGCGGCCAATCAGCCCCAGCATTTT.

CDR3 coding DNA: TGTGCCAGCAGCTTATGGGACAGGGGAGGAGGCTACACCTTC. It is translated as CASSLWDRGGGYTF. This chain links TRBV11-2 with TRBJ1-2; 10 nucleotides match TRBD1. The germline gives CDR1 SGHAT, CDR2 FQNNGV. The junction had 5 bases not matched to a gene; V was cut back by 2 bases and J by 8 bases. The length of the CDR3 is 14 residues.